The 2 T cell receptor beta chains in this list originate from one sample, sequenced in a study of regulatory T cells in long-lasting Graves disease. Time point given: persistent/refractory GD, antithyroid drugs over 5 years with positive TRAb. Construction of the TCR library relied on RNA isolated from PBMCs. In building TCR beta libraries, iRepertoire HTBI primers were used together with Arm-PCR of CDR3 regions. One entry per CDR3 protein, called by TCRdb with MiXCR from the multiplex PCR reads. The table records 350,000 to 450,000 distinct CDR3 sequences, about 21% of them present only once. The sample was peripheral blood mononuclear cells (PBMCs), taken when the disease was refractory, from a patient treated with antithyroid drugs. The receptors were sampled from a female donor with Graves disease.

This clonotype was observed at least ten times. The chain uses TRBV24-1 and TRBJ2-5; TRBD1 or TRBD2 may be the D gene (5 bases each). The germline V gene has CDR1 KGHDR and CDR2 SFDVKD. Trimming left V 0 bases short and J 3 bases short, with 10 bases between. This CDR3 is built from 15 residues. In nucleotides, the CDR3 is TGTGCCACCAGTGATTTGAAGGGGAGAGAAGAGACCCAGTACTTC. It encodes CATSDLKGREETQYF.

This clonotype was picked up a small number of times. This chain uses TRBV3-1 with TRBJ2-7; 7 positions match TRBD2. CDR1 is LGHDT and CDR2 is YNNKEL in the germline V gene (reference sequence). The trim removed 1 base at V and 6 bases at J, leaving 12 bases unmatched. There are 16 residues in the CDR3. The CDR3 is CASSQVQLALFGEQYF. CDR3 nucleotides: TGTGCCAGCAGCCAAGTGCAACTAGCGCTCTTCGGCGAGCAGTACTTC.